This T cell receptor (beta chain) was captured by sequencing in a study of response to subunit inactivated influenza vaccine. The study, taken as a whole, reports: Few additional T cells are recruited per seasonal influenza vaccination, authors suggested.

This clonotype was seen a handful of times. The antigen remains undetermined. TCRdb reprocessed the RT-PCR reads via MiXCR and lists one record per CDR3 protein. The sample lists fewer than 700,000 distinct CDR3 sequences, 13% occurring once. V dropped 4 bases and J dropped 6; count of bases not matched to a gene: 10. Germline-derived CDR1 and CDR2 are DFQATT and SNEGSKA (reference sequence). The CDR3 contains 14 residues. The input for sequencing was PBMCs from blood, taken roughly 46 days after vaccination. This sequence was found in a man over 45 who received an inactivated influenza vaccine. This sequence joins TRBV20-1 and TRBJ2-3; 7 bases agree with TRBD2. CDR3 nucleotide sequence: TGCAGTGCTAACCGGGACTACCACCCGGATACGCAGTATTTT. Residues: CSANRDYHPDTQYF.